A selection of T cell receptor beta chains follows, all from one sample in a study of shared clonotypes between healthy human individuals. Profiled with immunoSEQ multiplex PCR; TCRdb holds only in-frame clones, not every one. The sample includes millions of clones, over 90% of them seen just once. Sequenced material: naive CD4+ T cells from PBMCs. These receptors were obtained from a man aged 18 to 35 in good health. Some clones in this sample may be carry-over from other donors' samples. The CDR3 runs from the conserved cysteine through the conserved F or W. D genes are given only for firm matches. Some rows have no size entry. The others give once, few or many, or a class for an expanded clone.

. | . | TRBJ1-1 | TRBV19 | 13 | TGTGCCAGTGGAGGCCAGGGGCGTCCTGAAGCTTTCTTT | CASGGQGRPEAFF
. | once | TRBJ2-3 | TRBV28 | 17 | TGTGCCAGCAGTTTATGGGGGGAAGCGGCTAGCACAGATACGCAGTATTTT | CASSLWGEAASTDTQYF
. | . | TRBJ2-5 | TRBV28 | 15 | TGTGCCAGCAGTTACCCGGGGCTCAACCAAGAGACCCAGTACTTC | CASSYPGLNQETQYF
. | once | TRBJ1-2 | TRBV28 | 13 | TGTGCCAGCAGTTTATACCCAGGGTGGGGCTACACCTTC | CASSLYPGWGYTF
TRBD2 | . | TRBJ2-3 | TRBV14 | 16 | TGTGCCAGCAGCCAACTAGCGGGAGTTGGTTCAGATACGCAGTATTTT | CASSQLAGVGSDTQYF
. | . | TRBJ1-1 | TRBV25-1 | 14 | TGTGCCAGCAGTGAATCAGCGGGGCACACTGAAGCTTTCTTT | CASSESAGHTEAFF
TRBD2 | . | TRBJ2-7 | TRBV5-4 | 13 | TGTGCCAGCAGCGGTAGCGGGGGATACGAGCAGTACTTC | CASSGSGGYEQYF
. | . | TRBJ1-1 | TRBV10-3 | 13 | TGTGCCATCAGTGAGTCGTTGGTCGCTGAAGCTTTCTTT | CAISESLVAEAFF
. | . | TRBJ2-1 | TRBV5-6 | 14 | TGTGCCAGCAGCTTGAGGTATAGGACGGGGGAGCAGTTCTTC | CASSLRYRTGEQFF
. | . | TRBJ1-1 | TRBV19 | 12 | TGTGCCAGATCTACCGAGAACACTGAAGCTTTCTTT | CARSTENTEAFF
. | once | TRBJ1-6 | TRBV10-3 | 9 | TGTGCCATCAGGTCACCCCTCCACTTT | CAIRSPLHF
TRBD2 | . | TRBJ2-1 | TRBV28 | 14 | TGTGCCAGCAGTCCACCGTGGCGGGGGGATGAGCAGTTCTTC | CASSPPWRGDEQFF
. | . | TRBJ2-2 | TRBV9 | 12 | TGTGCCAGCAGCCCCCGCACAGGGGAGCTGTTTTTT | CASSPRTGELFF
. | . | TRBJ1-4 | TRBV5-1 | 13 | TGCGCCAGCAGGAGGAATGGCGCTGAAAAACTGTTTTTT | CASRRNGAEKLFF
. | . | TRBJ1-1 | TRBV7-2 | 14 | TGTGCCAGCAGCTTGTATGGGGGGGGCACTGAAGCTTTCTTT | CASSLYGGGTEAFF
. | . | TRBJ2-7 | TRBV6-5 | 16 | TGTGCCAGCAGTTACGGTGACAGAAAATACTCCTACGAGCAGTACTTC | CASSYGDRKYSYEQYF
. | . | TRBJ2-7 | TRBV5-1 | 15 | TGCGCCAGCAGCTTGGCATTTGGGGGTAACTACGAGCAGTACTTC | CASSLAFGGNYEQYF
. | . | TRBJ2-1 | TRBV27 | 16 | TGTGCCAGCAGTTTATTTGGACCGAGCTCCTACAATGAGCAGTTCTTC | CASSLFGPSSYNEQFF
TRBD1 | . | TRBJ1-1 | TRBV9 | 17 | TGTGCCAGCAGCCTCCCGACAGGGGGCGGATTGAACACTGAAGCTTTCTTT | CASSLPTGGGLNTEAFF
. | . | TRBJ2-2 | TRBV7-2 | 14 | TGTGCCAGCACCCCCCCGTGGGGGACCGGGGAGCTGTTTTTT | CASTPPWGTGELFF
. | . | TRBJ1-5 | TRBV28 | 12 | TGTGCCACCTCTCGTAGGAATCAGCCCCAGCATTTT | CATSRRNQPQHF
. | . | TRBJ1-2 | TRBV5-1 | 13 | TGCGCCAGCAGCTTGCTCACAGGAGGCGGCTACACCTTC | CASSLLTGGGYTF
TRBD2 | . | TRBJ2-7 | TRBV19 | 15 | TGTGCCAGTAGTCTCAAGGGCGGGGGCTCCTACGAGCAGTACTTC | CASSLKGGGSYEQYF
. | . | TRBJ2-5 | TRBV5-4 | 14 | TGTGCCAGCAGCCCCCGCCGAAACCAAGAGACCCAGTACTTC | CASSPRRNQETQYF
. | . | TRBJ2-7 | TRBV20-1 | 10 | TGCAGTGCCACGTACTCAGAGCAGTACTTC | CSATYSEQYF
. | . | TRBJ1-1 | TRBV30 | 13 | TGTGCCTGGAGAACGCTGGGTGGAACTGAAGCTTTCTTT | CAWRTLGGTEAFF
TRBD2 | . | TRBJ2-4 | TRBV11-2 | 17 | TGTGCCAGCAGCTTCAGGTTCCTAGCGGGAGGGCCCGGCTCACAGTACTTC | CASSFRFLAGGPGSQYF
. | . | TRBJ1-4 | TRBV5-1 | 17 | TGCGCCAGCAGTCCCACACAATTGGGGGCATATAATGAAAAACTGTTTTTT | CASSPTQLGAYNEKLFF
. | . | TRBJ1-4 | TRBV7-9 | 16 | TGTGCCAGCAGCTTTGGTAGGGCCGCAACTAATGAAAAACTGTTTTTT | CASSFGRAATNEKLFF
TRBD2 | once | TRBJ2-5 | TRBV18 | 14 | TGTGCCAGCTCACCGCAGGGAGGGCAAGAGACCCAGTACTTC | CASSPQGGQETQYF